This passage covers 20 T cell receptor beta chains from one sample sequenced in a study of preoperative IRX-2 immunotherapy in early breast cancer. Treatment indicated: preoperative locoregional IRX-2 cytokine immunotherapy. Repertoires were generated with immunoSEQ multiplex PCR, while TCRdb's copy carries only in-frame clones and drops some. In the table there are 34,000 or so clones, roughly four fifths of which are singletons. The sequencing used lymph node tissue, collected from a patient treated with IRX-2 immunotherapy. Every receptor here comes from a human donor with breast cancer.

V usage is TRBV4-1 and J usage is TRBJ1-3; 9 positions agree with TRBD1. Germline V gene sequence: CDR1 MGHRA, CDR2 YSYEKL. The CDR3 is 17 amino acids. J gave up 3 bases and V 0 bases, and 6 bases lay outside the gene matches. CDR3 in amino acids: CASSQEWGQGIGNTIYF. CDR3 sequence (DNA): TGCGCCAGCAGCCAAGAATGGGGACAGGGAATTGGAAACACCATATATTTT.

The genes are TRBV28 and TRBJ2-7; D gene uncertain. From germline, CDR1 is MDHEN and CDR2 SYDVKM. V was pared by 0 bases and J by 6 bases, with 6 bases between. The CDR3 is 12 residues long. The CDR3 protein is CASSLWPGEQYF. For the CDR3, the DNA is TGTGCCAGCAGTTTATGGCCGGGCGAGCAGTACTTC.

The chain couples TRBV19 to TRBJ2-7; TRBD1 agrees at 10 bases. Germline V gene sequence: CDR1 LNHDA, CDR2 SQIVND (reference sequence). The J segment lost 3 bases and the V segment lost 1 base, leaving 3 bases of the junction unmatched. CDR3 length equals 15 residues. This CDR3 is CASSIGTGGNYEQYF. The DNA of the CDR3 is TGTGCCAGTAGTATAGGGACAGGGGGGAACTACGAGCAGTACTTC.

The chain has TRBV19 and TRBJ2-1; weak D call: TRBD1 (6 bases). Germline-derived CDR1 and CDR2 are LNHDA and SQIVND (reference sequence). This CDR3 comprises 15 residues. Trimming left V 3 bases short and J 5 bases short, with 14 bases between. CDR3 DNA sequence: TGTGCCAGTAGTATGAGGGCAGGGGTCGACAATGAGCAGTTCTTC. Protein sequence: CASSMRAGVDNEQFF.

The CDR3 DNA follows: TGTGCCTGGGATCGGCCAGGAGGGGGGCAGTTCTTC. The encoded protein is CAWDRPGGGQFF. V usage is TRBV30 and J usage is TRBJ2-1; possibly TRBD1 or TRBD2 for D (6 bases each). The ends were cut back, 5 bases at V and 12 bases at J, with 17 bases in the middle. The CDR3 extends over 12 amino acids. Germline V gene sequence: CDR1 GTSNPN, CDR2 SVGIG (reference sequence).

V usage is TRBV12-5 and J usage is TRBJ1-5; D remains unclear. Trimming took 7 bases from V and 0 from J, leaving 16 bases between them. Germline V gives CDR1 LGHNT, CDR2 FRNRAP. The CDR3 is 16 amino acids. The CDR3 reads CASAPTDTYSNQPQHF. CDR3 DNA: TGTGCTAGTGCCCCGACGGATACCTATAGCAATCAGCCCCAGCATTTT.

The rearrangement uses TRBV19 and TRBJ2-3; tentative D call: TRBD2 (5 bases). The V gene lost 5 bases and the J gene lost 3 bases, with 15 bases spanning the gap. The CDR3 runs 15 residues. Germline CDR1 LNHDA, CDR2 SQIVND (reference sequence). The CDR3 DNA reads TGTGCCAGTAGTGTAAGCGACGGAGGTACAGATACGCAGTATTTT. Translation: CASSVSDGGTDTQYF.

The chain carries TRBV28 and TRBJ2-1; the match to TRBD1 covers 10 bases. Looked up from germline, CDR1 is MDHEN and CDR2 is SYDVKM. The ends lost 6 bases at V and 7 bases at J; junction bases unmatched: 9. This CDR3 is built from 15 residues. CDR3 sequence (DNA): TGTGCCAGCAGCCGGCCGGGACAGGGGTTAAATGAGCAGTTCTTC. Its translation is CASSRPGQGLNEQFF.

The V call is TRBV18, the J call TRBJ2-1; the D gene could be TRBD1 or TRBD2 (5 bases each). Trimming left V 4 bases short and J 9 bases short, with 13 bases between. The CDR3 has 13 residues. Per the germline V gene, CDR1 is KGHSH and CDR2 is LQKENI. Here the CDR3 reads CASSLGLAGEQFF. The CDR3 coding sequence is TGTGCCAGCTCACTGGGGCTAGCAGGTGAGCAGTTCTTC.

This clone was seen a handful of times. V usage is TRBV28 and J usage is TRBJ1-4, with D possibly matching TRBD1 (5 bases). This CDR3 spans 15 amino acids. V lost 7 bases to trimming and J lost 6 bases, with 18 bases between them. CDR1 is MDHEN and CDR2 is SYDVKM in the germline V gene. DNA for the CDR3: TGTGCCAGCACCGCATCTAGGGGCGCTTATGAAAAACTGTTTTTT. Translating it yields CASTASRGAYEKLFF.

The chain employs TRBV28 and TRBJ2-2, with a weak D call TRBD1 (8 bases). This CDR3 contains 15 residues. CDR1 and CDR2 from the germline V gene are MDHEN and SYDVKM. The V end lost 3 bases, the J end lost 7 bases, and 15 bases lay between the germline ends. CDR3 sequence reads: CASSFPTGGVGELFF. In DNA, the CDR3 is TGTGCCAGCAGTTTCCCAACAGGGGGGGTCGGGGAGCTGTTTTTT.

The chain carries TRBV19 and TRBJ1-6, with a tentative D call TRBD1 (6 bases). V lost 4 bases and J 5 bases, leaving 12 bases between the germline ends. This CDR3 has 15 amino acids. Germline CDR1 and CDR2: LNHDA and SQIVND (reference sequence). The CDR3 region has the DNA TGTGCCAGTAGTACCCAGGGGTACCATAATTCACCCCTCCACTTT. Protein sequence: CASSTQGYHNSPLHF.

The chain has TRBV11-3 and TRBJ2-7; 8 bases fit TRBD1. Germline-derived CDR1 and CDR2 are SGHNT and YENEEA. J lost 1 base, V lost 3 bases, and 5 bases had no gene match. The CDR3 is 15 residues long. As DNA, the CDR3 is TGTGCCAGCAGCTTCGACAGGGGAATATCCTACGAGCAGTACTTC. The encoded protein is CASSFDRGISYEQYF.

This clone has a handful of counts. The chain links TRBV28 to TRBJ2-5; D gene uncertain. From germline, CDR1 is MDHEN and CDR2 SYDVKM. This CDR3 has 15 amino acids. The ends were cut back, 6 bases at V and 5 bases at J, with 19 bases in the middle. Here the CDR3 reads CASSLWVGDLETQYF. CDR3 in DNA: TGTGCCAGCAGCTTGTGGGTTGGGGATCTCGAGACCCAGTACTTC. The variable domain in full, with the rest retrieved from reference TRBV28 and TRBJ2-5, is DVKVTQSSRYLVKRTGEKVFLECVQDMDHENMFWYRQDPGLGLRLIYFSYDVKMKEKGDIPEGYSVSREKKERFSLILESASTNQTSMYLCASSLWVGDLETQYFGPGTRLLVL.

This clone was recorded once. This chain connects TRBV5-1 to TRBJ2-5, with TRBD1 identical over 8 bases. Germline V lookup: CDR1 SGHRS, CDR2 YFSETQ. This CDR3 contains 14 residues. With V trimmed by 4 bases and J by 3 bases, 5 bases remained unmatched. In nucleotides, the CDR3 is TGCGCCAGCAGCCTTGCAGGGGGCGAAGAGACCCAGTACTTC. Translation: CASSLAGGEETQYF.

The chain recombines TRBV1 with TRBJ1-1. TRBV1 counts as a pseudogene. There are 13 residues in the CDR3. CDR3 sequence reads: CASSLTVNTEAFF. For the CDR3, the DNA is TGCGCCAGCAGCCTAACGGTGAACACTGAAGCTTTCTTT.

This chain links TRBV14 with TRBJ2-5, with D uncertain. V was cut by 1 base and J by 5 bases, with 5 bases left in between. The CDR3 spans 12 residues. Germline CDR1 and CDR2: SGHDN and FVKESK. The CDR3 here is CASSQAWETQYF. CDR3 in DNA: TGTGCCAGCAGCCAAGCGTGGGAGACCCAGTACTTC.

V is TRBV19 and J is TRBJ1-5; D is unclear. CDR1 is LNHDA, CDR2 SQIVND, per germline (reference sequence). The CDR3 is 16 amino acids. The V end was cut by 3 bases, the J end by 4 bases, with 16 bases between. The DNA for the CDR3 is TGTGCCAGTAGTATGGGGAGGGCGGGTTTAAATCAGCCCCAGCATTTT. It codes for CASSMGRAGLNQPQHF.

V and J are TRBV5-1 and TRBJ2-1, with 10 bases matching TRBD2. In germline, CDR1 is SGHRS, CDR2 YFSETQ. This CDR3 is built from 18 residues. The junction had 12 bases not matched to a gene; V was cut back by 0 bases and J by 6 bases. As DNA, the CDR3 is TGCGCCAGCAGCTTGGGTCAGCGGGGGGGCGGTGGTGGCAATGAGCAGTTCTTC. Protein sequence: CASSLGQRGGGGGNEQFF.

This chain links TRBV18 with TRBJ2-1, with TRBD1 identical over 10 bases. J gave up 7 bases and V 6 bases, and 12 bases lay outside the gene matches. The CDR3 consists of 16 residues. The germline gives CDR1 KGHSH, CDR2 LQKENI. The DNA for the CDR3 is TGTGCCAGCTCCTGGGGAAGGGACAGGGGCCGGAATGAGCAGTTCTTC. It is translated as CASSWGRDRGRNEQFF.